This entry lists 27 T cell receptor beta chains sequenced from one sample in a study of identical twins. TCRdb fed the 5' RACE reads into MiXCR, producing one record per CDR3 protein. The table includes some 900,000 distinct CDR3 sequences, over 9% detected once. The sample was also linked to a second study, of yellow fever vaccine responses in identical twins.

What was sequenced was PBMCs. Receptors were obtained from a woman under 30 in good health.

This chain's CDR3 is CASSQTLPGNTGELFF. The CDR3 DNA reads TGTGCCAGCAGCCAGACACTTCCGGGGAACACCGGGGAGCTGTTTTTT. The chain uses TRBV3-1 and TRBJ2-2; no clear D gene. The germline V gene encodes CDR1 LGHDT and CDR2 YNNKEL (reference sequence). The CDR3 contains 16 residues. V lost 3 bases and J lost 1, with 12 bases in between.

The sample holds many counts of this clonotype. The rearrangement uses TRBV12-3 or TRBV12-4 and TRBJ1-6; D not certain. V lost 7 bases and J lost 0, with 7 bases in between. This CDR3 has 14 residues. The CDR3 loop is CASTRSSYNSPLHF. The DNA for the CDR3 is TGTGCCAGCACCAGAAGCTCCTATAATTCACCCCTCCACTTT.

The genes are TRBV6-7 and TRBJ2-4; no firm D call. TRBV6-7 is flagged as an ORF with uncertain function. Trimming removed 0 bases at V and 0 bases at J, with 12 bases between. The CDR3 consists of 17 residues. Written as DNA, the CDR3 is TGTGCCAGCAGTTACTCCATCTACGGGCTAGCCAAAAACATTCAGTACTTC. Protein: CASSYSIYGLAKNIQYF.

The chain couples TRBV28 to TRBJ1-4; D unclear. The CDR3 extends over 15 amino acids. The ends were cut back, 2 bases at V and 10 bases at J, with 17 bases in the middle. Germline CDR1 is MDHEN and CDR2 is SYDVKM. The CDR3 nucleotides are TGTGCCAGCAGTTTAACCGGTTGGACGGGGAGAAAACTGTTTTTT. It codes for CASSLTGWTGRKLFF.

The V and J genes are TRBV6-5 and TRBJ1-5; maybe TRBD1 (6 bases). Germline V lookup: CDR1 MNHEY, CDR2 SVGAGI. This CDR3 spans 14 amino acids. Trimming took 4 bases from V and 3 from J, leaving 10 bases between them. For the CDR3, the DNA is TGTGCCAGCAGTTTTGGGACACACAATCAGCCCCAGCATTTT. Translation: CASSFGTHNQPQHF.

This sequence joins TRBV7-9 and TRBJ2-3; a weak D match, TRBD2 (7 bases). V lost 5 bases, J lost 3 bases, and 21 bases lay in between. In germline, CDR1 is SEHNR, CDR2 FQNEAQ (reference sequence). This CDR3 has 17 residues. Here the CDR3 DNA reads TGTGCCAGCAGCCTCCCCCTCGAGGGGGGGCGAACAGATACGCAGTATTTT. Translating it yields CASSLPLEGGRTDTQYF.

This clonotype showed up just a few times. CDR3 nucleotides: TGTGCCAGCAGCGCAGACCGACTCCGGGCTTTCTTT. It specifies CASSADRLRAFF. This rearrangement joins TRBV12-3 or TRBV12-4 to TRBJ1-1; D not resolved. Between the trimmed V and J ends, which lost 6 bases and 11 bases, there was a span of 16 bases. This CDR3 contains 12 residues.

This clonotype was detected many times. The genes are TRBV7-9 and TRBJ2-2; D might be TRBD1 (6 bases). Germline V gene data show CDR1 as SEHNR and CDR2 as FQNEAQ (reference sequence). The CDR3 has 14 residues. V was clipped by 5 bases and J by 7 bases, with 14 bases between them. The CDR3 bases are TGTGCCAGCAGCCCGGACAGTGCGGTCGGGGAGCTGTTTTTT. This gives the protein CASSPDSAVGELFF.

V gene TRBV29-1 combines with J gene TRBJ2-1; D may be TRBD1 (6 bases). The CDR3 totals 14 residues. V was trimmed by 7 bases and J by 6 bases, leaving 19 bases between them. The V gene's germline CDR1 is SQVTM and CDR2 ANQGSEA. The chain's CDR3 is CSAEGEPSSNEQFF. The DNA of the CDR3 is TGCAGCGCAGAGGGGGAACCGAGTTCCAATGAGCAGTTCTTC.

The rearrangement links TRBV7-9 to TRBJ2-1; perhaps TRBD2 as D (6 bases). From germline, CDR1 is SEHNR and CDR2 FQNEAQ (reference sequence). The CDR3 runs to 16 residues. V gave up 3 bases and J gave up 1 base, with 13 bases separating them. The CDR3 reads CASSFVRDLSYNEQFF. The CDR3 DNA sequence: TGTGCCAGCAGCTTCGTCCGGGACTTATCCTACAATGAGCAGTTCTTC. Based on the CDR3 plus reference TRBV7-9 and TRBJ2-1, the full variable domain is DTGVSQNPRHKITKRGQNVTFRCDPISEHNRLYWYRQTLGQGPEFLTYFQNEAQLEKSRLLSDRFSAERPKGSFSTLEIQRTEQGDSAMYLCASSFVRDLSYNEQFFGPGTRLTVL.

The genes are TRBV6-1 and TRBJ2-3; D gene unclear. Germline V gene sequence: CDR1 MNHNS, CDR2 SASEGT. Trimming removed 6 bases from V and 4 bases from J, with 14 bases in between. CDR3 length: 14 residues. CDR3 in DNA: TGTGCCAGCAGACGGGCCCCCTGGCCAGATACGCAGTATTTT. This encodes CASRRAPWPDTQYF.

The V and J genes are TRBV14 and TRBJ2-1; D unresolved. V lost 0 bases to trimming and J lost 10 bases, with 10 bases between them. This CDR3 region has 13 residues. Looked up from germline, CDR1 is SGHDN and CDR2 is FVKESK. CDR3 sequence (DNA): TGTGCCAGCAGCCAAGATAGTCGGAGAGAGCAGTTCTTC. Protein: CASSQDSRREQFF.

The chain employs TRBV7-8 and TRBJ2-7, with 8 bases identical to TRBD2. Germline CDR1 SGHVS, CDR2 FQNEAQ. There are 15 residues in the CDR3. Trimming removed 5 bases from V and 4 bases from J; junction bases left unmatched: 10. The CDR3 DNA reads TGTGCCAGCAGCCGCCTACTAGCGGCTATTTACGAGCAGTACTTC. This codes for CASSRLLAAIYEQYF.

This clonotype appeared a few times. This chain uses TRBV10-3 with TRBJ2-2, with TRBD2 identical over 14 bases. J lost 6 bases, V lost 6 bases, and 12 bases had no gene match. This CDR3 has 18 residues. Germline-derived CDR1 and CDR2 are ENHRY and SYGVKD. The CDR3 protein is CAISLTGTSGSAAGELFF. DNA for the CDR3: TGTGCCATCAGCTTGACCGGGACTAGCGGGAGTGCCGCCGGGGAGCTGTTTTTT.

This clonotype has only a few counts. The chain employs TRBV25-1 and TRBJ2-5, with D unclear. V dropped 4 bases and J dropped 9 bases, with 9 bases sitting between them. This CDR3 spans 11 amino acids. Germline V lookup: CDR1 MGHDK, CDR2 SYGVNS. The CDR3 protein is CASSGPQAQYF. The CDR3 DNA follows: TGTGCCAGCAGTGGCCCCCAGGCCCAGTACTTC.

This clonotype was seen ten or more times. The V call is TRBV18, the J call TRBJ2-2; D call uncertain. In germline, CDR1 is KGHSH, CDR2 LQKENI. This CDR3 is 12 amino acids long. The V end was cut by 6 bases, the J end by 3 bases, with 5 bases between. This CDR3 is CASSTYTGELFF. The CDR3 DNA reads as TGTGCCAGCTCTACATACACCGGGGAGCTGTTTTTT.

The rearrangement uses TRBV2 and TRBJ1-5, with TRBD1 matching over 8 bases. Trimming removed 6 bases from V and 3 bases from J; junction bases left unmatched: 4. Germline V lookup: CDR1 SNHLY, CDR2 FYNNEI. The CDR3 has 14 residues. CDR3 loop: CASRTGVINQPQHF. The CDR3 nucleotides read TGTGCCAGCAGGACAGGGGTGATCAATCAGCCCCAGCATTTT.

The V call is TRBV7-2, the J call TRBJ2-1; weak D call: TRBD2 (5 bases). The CDR3 totals 14 residues. V gave up 5 bases and J gave up 5 bases, with 13 bases separating them. CDR1 SGHTA and CDR2 FQGNSA come from the germline V gene. CDR3 DNA: TGTGCCAGCAGCCAATCCGGGATCCACAATGAGCAGTTCTTC. This translates into CASSQSGIHNEQFF.

This clonotype was counted only a few times. The chain links TRBV27 to TRBJ2-1, with 12 bases matching TRBD2. The ends lost 5 bases at V and 8 bases at J; junction bases unmatched: 7. Germline values: CDR1 MNHEY, CDR2 SMNVEV (reference sequence). This CDR3 comprises 15 residues. Here the CDR3 reads CASSPRTSGKYEQFF. CDR3 coding DNA: TGTGCCAGCAGTCCCCGGACTAGCGGGAAGTATGAGCAGTTCTTC.

V and J are TRBV6-1 and TRBJ2-5; no definite D call. Germline V lookup: CDR1 MNHNS, CDR2 SASEGT. V lost 6 bases to trimming and J lost 2 bases, with 13 bases between them. The CDR3 contains 14 residues. The CDR3, as DNA: TGTGCCAGCAGAGCTTGGGCAGATCAAGAGACCCAGTACTTC. Its protein product is CASRAWADQETQYF.

This chain joins TRBV20-1 and TRBJ2-5; TRBD1 is a possible D gene (6 bases). This CDR3 has 14 amino acids. Deletions cut 3 bases from V and 3 bases from J, with 14 bases between. Per germline, CDR1 DFQATT and CDR2 SNEGSKA (reference sequence). CDR3 amino acids: CSASVPQGKETQYF. The CDR3, as DNA: TGCAGTGCTAGCGTCCCCCAGGGGAAAGAGACCCAGTACTTC.

This clonotype was counted between two and nine times. The chain links TRBV18 to TRBJ1-1; no clear D. The CDR3 totals 12 residues. V lost 1 base to trimming and J lost 11 bases, with 11 bases between them. CDR1 and CDR2 from the germline V gene are KGHSH and LQKENI. CDR3 sequence: CASSPQDLEAFF. CDR3 DNA: TGTGCCAGCTCACCACAGGACCTTGAGGCTTTCTTT.

This clonotype was counted only a few times. This CDR3 reads CASMLAGGSETQYF. The CDR3 DNA reads as TGTGCCAGCATGCTAGCGGGGGGGTCAGAGACCCAGTACTTC. V usage is TRBV28 and J usage is TRBJ2-5; 12 bases agree with TRBD2. The J segment lost 4 bases and the V segment lost 7 bases, leaving 4 bases of the junction unmatched. This CDR3 comprises 14 residues. Germline V CDR1 and CDR2: MDHEN, SYDVKM.

This rearrangement joins TRBV11-2 to TRBJ2-5, with D perhaps assigned TRBD1 or TRBD2 (5 bases each). Germline CDR1 SGHAT, CDR2 FQNNGV. The CDR3 has 16 amino acids. V gave up 1 base and J gave up 7 bases, with 19 bases separating them. DNA of the CDR3: TGTGCCAGCAGCTTAGCGGGGTCGGGGCTCGAGGGGACCCAGTACTTC. The encoded protein is CASSLAGSGLEGTQYF. Based on the CDR3 plus reference TRBV11-2 and TRBJ2-5, the full variable domain is EAGVAQSPRYKIIEKRQSVAFWCNPISGHATLYWYQQILGQGPKLLIQFQNNGVVDDSQLPKDRFSAERLKGVDSTLKIQPAKLEDSAVYLCASSLAGSGLEGTQYFGPGTRLLVL.

V and J are TRBV7-3 and TRBJ2-2; 14 positions match TRBD2. There are 18 residues in the CDR3. The ends lost 1 base at V and 3 bases at J; junction bases unmatched: 4. From germline, CDR1 is SGHTA and CDR2 FQGTGA. CDR3: CASSLIGTSGSYTGELFF. In DNA form, the CDR3 reads TGTGCCAGCAGCTTAATAGGGACTAGCGGGAGCTACACCGGGGAGCTGTTTTTT.

This CDR3 is CAISESIRIRQETQYF. The CDR3 region has the DNA TGTGCCATCAGTGAGTCGATACGGATCCGGCAAGAGACCCAGTACTTC. The rearrangement links TRBV10-3 to TRBJ2-5; the D is unclear. Germline V CDR1 and CDR2: ENHRY, SYGVKD. V lost 0 bases and J lost 2, with 13 bases in between. This CDR3 is built from 16 residues.

This clonotype was counted many times. The V and J genes are TRBV4-1 and TRBJ1-4, with 9 bases lining up with TRBD1. The CDR3 runs to 14 residues. J gave up 8 bases and V 4 bases, and 5 bases lay outside the gene matches. Germline-derived CDR1 and CDR2 are MGHRA and YSYEKL. In nucleotides, the CDR3 is TGCGCCAGCAGCCTCGGACAGGGGACGGAAAAACTGTTTTTT. This sequence encodes CASSLGQGTEKLFF.